Each of the 15 T cell receptor beta chains below was sequenced from the same sample in a study of technical replicates of blood from a handful of donors. The repertoire was sequenced with immunoSEQ multiplex PCR; TCRdb's copy has only in-frame clones and lacks some. The sample gives tens of thousands of clones, about 90% of which show up once; 0.25% to 0.35% is in the top ten. What was sequenced was T cells isolated from PBMCs. These receptors came from a human donor in good health.

The V and J genes are TRBV5-1 and TRBJ1-4, with TRBD1 identical over 9 bases. Germline values: CDR1 SGHRS, CDR2 YFSETQ. CDR3 length: 15 amino acids. Losses at the gene ends were 2 bases for V and 8 bases for J; bases not matched to a gene: 7. CDR3 region: CASSFRGQGGEKLFF. The CDR3 nucleotides read TGCGCCAGCAGCTTCCGGGGACAGGGTGGCGAAAAACTGTTTTTT.

V gene TRBV19 combines with J gene TRBJ2-7; 9 positions agree with TRBD1. The trim removed 5 bases at V and 5 bases at J, leaving 10 bases unmatched. CDR3 length equals 15 residues. The V gene's germline CDR1 is LNHDA and CDR2 SQIVND (reference sequence). CDR3 coding DNA: TGTGCCAGTAGTGCCTACCCGGGACAGGGTAACGAGCAGTACTTC. Translation: CASSAYPGQGNEQYF.

This clone was seen a few times. The rearrangement links TRBV19 to TRBJ1-1, with D uncertain. The V and J ends lost 0 bases and 0 bases respectively, with 14 bases between them. The CDR3 loop spans 17 amino acids. The V gene's germline CDR1 is LNHDA and CDR2 SQIVND (reference sequence). CDR3 sequence (DNA): TGTGCCAGTAGTATAGATGGAGCGAGAATCTTGAACACTGAAGCTTTCTTT. Its translation is CASSIDGARILNTEAFF.

V gene TRBV5-6 combines with J gene TRBJ1-2; no clear D. The CDR3 extends over 12 amino acids. Germline CDR1 is SGHDT and CDR2 is YYEEEE. Deletions cut 4 bases from V and 4 bases from J, with 8 bases between. CDR3 sequence: CASSPGSYGYTF. CDR3 DNA sequence: TGTGCCAGCAGCCCGGGGAGCTATGGCTACACCTTC.

V usage is TRBV27 and J usage is TRBJ2-1; D possibly corresponds to TRBD1 (5 bases). Germline CDR1 reads MNHEY; CDR2 reads SMNVEV (reference sequence). Deletions cut 6 bases from V and 2 bases from J, with 23 bases between. This CDR3 has 18 amino acids. The CDR3 here is CASRTNWGDSEAYNEQFF. The CDR3 DNA is TGTGCCAGCAGAACCAATTGGGGTGACAGTGAGGCCTACAATGAGCAGTTCTTC.

This clone occurred once. The genes are TRBV4-1 and TRBJ1-2; TRBD1 matches at 7 bases. The ends lost 1 base at V and 3 bases at J; junction bases unmatched: 2. Per germline, CDR1 MGHRA and CDR2 YSYEKL. The CDR3 extends over 14 amino acids. The CDR3 here is CASSQVTGDYGYTF. The CDR3 DNA is TGCGCCAGCAGCCAAGTAACAGGGGACTATGGCTACACCTTC.

This clone was seen just once. V usage is TRBV2 and J usage is TRBJ2-3, with 9 bases matching TRBD2. This CDR3 has 15 amino acids. Germline V CDR1 and CDR2: SNHLY, FYNNEI. Losses at the gene ends were 6 bases for V and 4 bases for J; bases not matched to a gene: 8. In DNA form, the CDR3 reads TGTGCCAGCAGAGAGTTAGCGGGAGCCTCAGATACGCAGTATTTT. Amino acids: CASRELAGASDTQYF.

The chain uses TRBV9 and TRBJ1-3; 8 bases are shared with TRBD1. The V gene end was trimmed by 2 bases and the J gene end by 0 bases; junction bases not matched to a gene: 10. Germline lookup yields CDR1 SGDLS and CDR2 YYNGEE. CDR3 length: 18 residues. Here the CDR3 DNA reads TGTGCCAGCAGCGTGAGCATTGGACAGGGCAACTCTGGAAACACCATATATTTT. Amino acids: CASSVSIGQGNSGNTIYF.

The chain has TRBV27 and TRBJ2-3; D uncertain. CDR3 length equals 16 residues. The V gene lost 3 bases and the J gene lost 6 bases, with 19 bases spanning the gap. In germline, CDR1 is MNHEY, CDR2 SMNVEV (reference sequence). For the CDR3, the DNA is TGTGCCAGCAGTTTTTATGTGATCGAAAGCCCGGATACGCAGTATTTT. Residues: CASSFYVIESPDTQYF.

In DNA form, the CDR3 reads TGCGCCAGCAGCTTGGGGAGGCGGGGGGGCTACGGTGAAAAACTGTTTTTT. It translates to CASSLGRRGGYGEKLFF. This chain joins TRBV5-1 and TRBJ1-4; maybe TRBD1 (6 bases). Germline V gene lookup returns CDR1 SGHRS and CDR2 YFSETQ. The CDR3 runs 17 residues. V was cut by 0 bases and J by 7 bases, with 19 bases left in between.

V usage is TRBV28 and J usage is TRBJ2-7; D is uncertain. V was clipped by 6 bases and J by 6 bases, with 9 bases between them. The V gene's germline CDR1 is MDHEN and CDR2 SYDVKM. The CDR3 spans 11 residues. Here the CDR3 DNA reads TGTGCCAGCAGACTCAACGTCGAGCAGTACTTC. Translation gives CASRLNVEQYF.

This chain connects TRBV29-1 to TRBJ2-7; D is perhaps TRBD2 (5 bases). Germline V lookup: CDR1 SQVTM, CDR2 ANQGSEA. The CDR3 sequence is 14 residues long. The V and J ends lost 4 bases and 3 bases respectively, with 16 bases between them. The CDR3 DNA is TGCAGCGTTGCCCGAGGTGAGGGCAACTACGAGCAGTACTTC. Its protein product is CSVARGEGNYEQYF.

The genes are TRBV28 and TRBJ1-5, with 8 bases aligning to TRBD1. CDR1 and CDR2 from the germline V gene are MDHEN and SYDVKM. The length of the CDR3 is 15 residues. V lost 5 bases to trimming and J lost 6 bases; unmatched junction nucleotides: 9. The CDR3 region has the DNA TGTGCCAGCAGTCGCCTCACAGGGGGGGGTCAGCCCCAGCATTTT. Translated, it gives CASSRLTGGGQPQHF.

The rearrangement links TRBV2 to TRBJ2-7; D perhaps matches TRBD2 (6 bases). Trimming removed 6 bases at V and 3 bases at J, with 18 bases between. The CDR3 totals 15 residues. CDR1 SNHLY and CDR2 FYNNEI come from the germline V gene. This CDR3 is CASRVPGASNYEQYF. The CDR3 coding sequence is TGTGCCAGCAGGGTACCGGGAGCTTCTAACTACGAGCAGTACTTC.

The V gene is TRBV6-5, the J gene TRBJ2-5; 10 nucleotides align to TRBD2. V shed 0 bases and J 7 bases; nucleotides not matched to a gene: 2. Germline-derived CDR1 and CDR2 are MNHEY and SVGAGI. This CDR3 is 14 amino acids long. CDR3 sequence (DNA): TGTGCCAGCAGTTACTCCGGGACTAGCGTGACCCAGTACTTC. It is translated as CASSYSGTSVTQYF.